The 9 T cell receptor beta chains in this list originate from one sample, sequenced in a study of T cells of healthy individuals. TCRdb redid the calling of the 5' RACE reads with MiXCR, one entry per CDR3 protein. The data contain more than 85,000 distinct CDR3 sequences, roughly 15% of them singletons. The receptor set was obtained from a human donor in good health.

The chain combines TRBV18 with TRBJ2-5; the D gene is possibly TRBD1 (6 bases). CDR1 and CDR2 (germline): KGHSH, LQKENI. This CDR3 has 15 residues. Trimming stripped 0 bases from V and 4 bases from J, with 12 bases between. The CDR3 bases are TGTGCCAGCTCACCACCGGCAGGGGTGGCAGAGACCCAGTACTTC. Amino acids: CASSPPAGVAETQYF.

This clonotype was seen more than once but under ten times. J is TRBJ1-2 and V is TRBV28; no definite D call. CDR3 length equals 14 residues. V shed 4 bases and J shed 2 bases, with 11 bases lying between them. CDR1 is MDHEN and CDR2 is SYDVKM in the germline V gene. For the CDR3, the DNA is TGTGCCAGCAGTTCCGGTGGCAGAAACTATGGCTACACCTTC. Protein sequence: CASSSGGRNYGYTF.

This clonotype showed up many times. V gene TRBV6-2 or TRBV6-3 combines with J gene TRBJ1-5; D gene ambiguous. V lost 6 bases to trimming and J lost 8 bases, with 17 bases between them. Germline assignment: CDR1 MNHEY and CDR2 SVGEGT. This CDR3 has 14 residues. In nucleotides, the CDR3 is TGTGCCAGCAGGGGCTCCGTACGAATCAAGCCCCAGCATTTT. Translation gives CASRGSVRIKPQHF.

This clonotype appeared a few times. The CDR3 region has the DNA TGTGCCAGCAGTTTAGTCCTGAGTCTAGCGGGAGACCGCCAGGAGACCCAGTACTTC. Its translation is CASSLVLSLAGDRQETQYF. J is TRBJ2-5 and V is TRBV28; 10 bases line up with TRBD2. Germline-derived CDR1 and CDR2 are MDHEN and SYDVKM. The CDR3 length is 19 residues. The ends lost 2 bases at V and 5 bases at J; junction bases unmatched: 17.

The CDR3 DNA follows: TGTGCCAGCAGCTTTACGGACAGGGATTCACCCCTCCACTTT. Translation: CASSFTDRDSPLHF. V is TRBV7-2 and J is TRBJ1-6; 8 bases align to TRBD1. Trimming at V came to 3 bases and at J to 8 bases, leaving 3 bases not matched to a gene. The germline V gene encodes CDR1 SGHTA and CDR2 FQGNSA. This CDR3 region has 14 residues. The full variable domain, its missing parts supplied by reference TRBV7-2 and TRBJ1-6, is GAGVSQSPSNKVTEKGKDVELRCDPISGHTALYWYRQSLGQGLEFLIYFQGNSAPDKSGLPSDRFSAERTGGSVSTLTIQRTQQEDSAVYLCASSFTDRDSPLHFGNGTRLTVT.

This clonotype was counted only a few times. V is TRBV7-2 and J is TRBJ2-3; possible D gene TRBD2, 5 bases. CDR1 SGHTA and CDR2 FQGNSA come from the germline V gene. The CDR3 has 15 amino acids. V was pared by 5 bases and J by 0 bases, with 12 bases between. CDR3 in amino acids: CASSESGYSTDTQYF. In DNA form, the CDR3 reads TGTGCCAGCAGCGAATCGGGGTATAGCACAGATACGCAGTATTTT.

This clonotype has at least ten counts. The CDR3 loop reads CASSQGASGAYNEQFF. The CDR3 DNA reads TGTGCCAGCAGCCAAGGCGCCAGCGGGGCCTACAATGAGCAGTTCTTC. The chain is built from TRBV3-1 and TRBJ2-1; 7 bases align to TRBD2. This CDR3 comprises 16 residues. V lost 1 base to trimming and J lost 2 bases; unmatched junction nucleotides: 5. Germline values: CDR1 LGHDT, CDR2 YNNKEL (reference sequence).

This clonotype was picked up a small number of times. The rearrangement joins TRBV6-2 or TRBV6-3 to TRBJ1-2; 9 nucleotides agree with TRBD1. With 6 bases clipped from V and 4 bases from J, the junction kept 6 bases outside the gene matches. Germline V gives CDR1 MNHEY, CDR2 SVGEGT. The CDR3 is 14 residues long. CDR3 coding DNA: TGTGCCAGCAGGCCCGGGACAGGGCCCTATGGCTACACCTTC. Its protein product is CASRPGTGPYGYTF.

The gene calls are TRBV9 and TRBJ2-2, with D perhaps matching TRBD2 (7 bases). Deletions cut 4 bases from V and 0 bases from J, with 13 bases between. Germline CDR1 reads SGDLS; CDR2 reads YYNGEE. This CDR3 has 16 residues. The CDR3 sequence: CASSPRGGPNTGELFF. In DNA, the CDR3 is TGTGCCAGCAGCCCCAGGGGAGGGCCGAACACCGGGGAGCTGTTTTTT.